The present T cell receptor (beta chain) was sequenced within a study of T-cell memory formation after mild COVID-19. TCRdb ran MiXCR on the 5' RACE reads and lists one entry per CDR3 protein. The data contain around 450,000 distinct CDR3 sequences, roughly a quarter of them seen just once; the ten biggest clones take up about 8.7%. This clonotype was found a few times. The source is an adult woman who had mild COVID-19 (a few samples of this study predate the infection). Cell type and time point are not known. The sample taken for sequencing was PBMCs or a T cell subset sorted from them (not recorded which).

In nucleotides, the CDR3 is TGCGCCAGCAGCCCCGGACAGGCCTACAATGAGCAGTTCTTC. It yields the protein CASSPGQAYNEQFF. This rearrangement joins TRBV5-1 to TRBJ2-1; 7 nucleotides line up with TRBD1. The V segment lost 4 bases and the J segment 2 bases; nucleotides outside the gene matches: 3. CDR1 and CDR2 from the germline V gene are SGHRS and YFSETQ. This CDR3 is built from 14 residues.